One and the same sample provided the 18 T cell receptor beta chains below, sequenced in a study of T cells in Graves' hyperthyroidism and ophthalmopathy. The investigators amplified TCR beta CDR3 regions from RNA transcripts. A first-round RT-PCR of the TCR CDR3 used the HTBI primer set. In TCRdb, the multiplex PCR reads were re-called with MiXCR into one record per CDR3 protein. The data contain about 350,000 distinct CDR3 sequences, over 11% of them singletons. The specimen sequenced was blood. The receptors derive from a woman younger than 45 with Graves' hyperthyroidism.

About this clonotype itself: A read error may explain this, as a much larger clone is one base away. The chain carries TRBV7-2 and TRBJ1-1, with D unresolved. Per germline, CDR1 SGHTA and CDR2 FQGNSA. The length of the CDR3 is 12 residues. The CDR3 loop reads CASSLGARAALF. The CDR3 DNA is TGTGCCAGCAGCTTAGGTGCGCGCGCGGCTCTCTTT.

The sample holds many counts of this clonotype. V and J are TRBV6-1 and TRBJ1-1, with D perhaps TRBD1 (5 bases). The length of the CDR3 is 16 residues. Per germline, CDR1 MNHNS and CDR2 SASEGT. V shed 5 bases and J shed 5 bases, with 21 bases lying between them. CDR3 nucleotide sequence: TGTGCCAGCAGTTTAGGAAGGGGTCCTATCAGGACTGAAGCTTTCTTT. As protein: CASSLGRGPIRTEAFF.

This clonotype was seen ten or more times. This chain uses TRBV2 with TRBJ2-6; either TRBD1 or TRBD2 may supply D (5 bases each). Trimming took 7 bases from V and 5 from J, leaving 18 bases between them. The CDR3 has 16 amino acids. Germline V lookup: CDR1 SNHLY, CDR2 FYNNEI. As DNA, the CDR3 is TGTGCCAGCAACCGGGACGTATCTCTGCGGGCCAACGTCCTGACTTTC. Translating gives CASNRDVSLRANVLTF.

A note on this clonotype: A read error is possible here, since a much larger clone lies one base away. J is TRBJ2-7 and V is TRBV7-8; D ambiguous. The V gene's germline CDR1 is SGHVS and CDR2 FQNEAQ. This CDR3 has 12 residues. V was cut by 1 base and J by 7 bases, with 8 bases left in between. CDR3 bases: TGTGCCAGCAGCTTAGAAGGGTGGGAGCAGTACTTC. Translated: CASSLEGWEQYF.

There are many counts of this clonotype. This chain links TRBV7-6 with TRBJ2-7, with TRBD1 matching over 9 bases. This CDR3 has 15 residues. Germline CDR1 SGHVS, CDR2 FNYEAQ. Losses at the gene ends were 5 bases for V and 7 bases for J; bases not matched to a gene: 12. The CDR3 sequence: CASSLTGGPLLEQYF. CDR3 coding DNA: TGTGCCAGCAGCCTTACAGGGGGCCCCTTATTGGAGCAGTACTTC.

The chain has TRBV6-1 and TRBJ2-1; D call uncertain. The germline V and J ends were trimmed by 8 bases and 8 bases, with 16 bases remaining between them. CDR1 is MNHNS and CDR2 is SASEGT in the germline V gene. The CDR3 consists of 13 residues. As DNA, the CDR3 is TGTGCCAGCGACGACCCCCCCCCCCATGAGCAGTTCTTC. This gives the protein CASDDPPPHEQFF.

Only a few counts were recorded for this clonotype. CDR3 region: CASSLTPGTSATDTQYF. CDR3 bases: TGTGCCAGCAGCTTAACACCCGGGACTAGCGCCACAGATACGCAGTATTTT. The V and J genes are TRBV7-6 and TRBJ2-3; 10 nucleotides line up with TRBD2. CDR3 length equals 17 residues. CDR1 is SGHVS, CDR2 FNYEAQ, per germline. The V segment lost 2 bases and the J segment 2 bases; nucleotides outside the gene matches: 7.

This clonotype occurred a few times. The chain is built from TRBV7-2 and TRBJ2-3; D is undetermined. Between the trimmed V and J ends, which lost 5 bases and 0 bases, there was a span of 12 bases. This CDR3 contains 15 residues. The V gene's germline CDR1 is SGHTA and CDR2 FQGNSA. The CDR3 sequence is CASSRDLPSTDTQYF. As DNA, the CDR3 is TGTGCCAGCAGCCGCGACTTACCAAGCACAGATACGCAGTATTTT.

This clonotype was seen repeatedly, ten times or more. The chain has TRBV19 and TRBJ1-1; TRBD1 matches at 7 bases. Trimming cost V 5 bases and J 4 bases; bases outside gene matches: 7. Germline values: CDR1 LNHDA, CDR2 SQIVND (reference sequence). The CDR3 length is 14 residues. The CDR3 region has the DNA TGTGCCAGTAGTGACGGGACAGTTTTCACTGAAGCTTTCTTT. Its translation is CASSDGTVFTEAFF.

The chain has TRBV5-6 and TRBJ2-5; either TRBD1 or TRBD2 may supply D (6 bases each). CDR3 length: 15 amino acids. V lost 1 base, J lost 1 base, and 11 bases lay in between. CDR1 and CDR2 from the germline V gene are SGHDT and YYEEEE. The CDR3 sequence is CASSLSGGPQETQYF. CDR3 bases: TGTGCCAGCAGCTTGAGTGGGGGGCCCCAAGAGACCCAGTACTTC.

At least ten counts were recorded for this clonotype. This chain joins TRBV24-1 and TRBJ2-2; D remains unclear. Germline V gives CDR1 KGHDR, CDR2 SFDVKD. The V gene lost 4 bases and the J gene lost 1 base, with 12 bases spanning the gap. This CDR3 region has 16 residues. This CDR3 reads CATSEAGPMNTGELFF. The CDR3, as DNA: TGTGCCACCAGTGAAGCTGGACCGATGAACACCGGGGAGCTGTTTTTT.

The table lists this clonotype with many counts. The chain employs TRBV6-1 and TRBJ2-1; 7 nucleotides match TRBD2. Germline V gives CDR1 MNHNS, CDR2 SASEGT. The CDR3 totals 14 residues. The V and J ends lost 5 bases and 2 bases, in that order; junction bases with no gene match: 3. CDR3 residues: CASSRRGAYNEQFF. CDR3 DNA: TGTGCCAGCAGTCGCCGGGGGGCCTACAATGAGCAGTTCTTC.

This clonotype was observed many times. This chain joins TRBV11-3 and TRBJ2-7, with D maybe TRBD1 (6 bases). There are 13 residues in the CDR3. Germline V CDR1 and CDR2: SGHNT, YENEEA. V was cut by 5 bases and J by 5 bases, with 13 bases left in between. CDR3 in DNA: TGTGCCAGCAGCCCCGAAACAGGGCACGAGCAGTACTTC. This sequence encodes CASSPETGHEQYF. Complete variable domain (other parts from reference TRBV11-3 and TRBJ2-7): EAGVVQSPRYKIIEKKQPVAFWCNPISGHNTLYWYLQNLGQGPELLIRYENEEAVDDSQLPKDRFSAERLKGVDSTLKIQPAELGDSAVYLCASSPETGHEQYFGPGTRLTVT.

This clonotype was counted at least ten times. The chain has TRBV20-1 and TRBJ2-3, with 13 bases fitting TRBD2. V gave up 6 bases and J gave up 4 bases; unmatched junction bases: 13. The CDR3 has 17 amino acids. Germline V gives CDR1 DFQATT, CDR2 SNEGSKA (reference sequence). CDR3 DNA: TGCAGTGCCCCCGACCCTACTAGCGGGAGGGCCTCAGATACGCAGTATTTT. Its protein product is CSAPDPTSGRASDTQYF.

This rearrangement joins TRBV20-1 to TRBJ2-7, with D perhaps given as TRBD1 or TRBD2 (6 bases each). The CDR3 length is 13 residues. Per the germline V gene, CDR1 is DFQATT and CDR2 is SNEGSKA (reference sequence). V dropped 3 bases and J dropped 4 bases, with 13 bases sitting between them. The CDR3 spells CSARGAGLYEQYF. CDR3 DNA: TGCAGTGCTAGGGGGGCGGGGCTTTACGAGCAGTACTTC.

The sample holds many counts of this clonotype. The gene calls are TRBV6-2 or TRBV6-3 and TRBJ2-1; 10 bases fit TRBD2. The CDR3 covers 20 residues. In germline, CDR1 is MNHEY, CDR2 SVGEGT. V lost 4 bases to trimming and J lost 1 base; unmatched junction nucleotides: 16. The CDR3 bases are TGTGCCAGCAGTTTCCCGAAGGATAGCGGGAGGAAGGGGTCCTACAATGAGCAGTTCTTC. Amino acid sequence: CASSFPKDSGRKGSYNEQFF.

This clonotype was observed many times. The CDR3 sequence is CASSPLSHTEAFF. For the CDR3, the DNA is TGTGCCAGCAGTCCCCTGTCTCACACTGAAGCTTTCTTT. The chain recombines TRBV6-1 with TRBJ1-1; no clear D. The V end lost 5 bases, the J end lost 3 bases, and 10 bases lay between the germline ends. This CDR3 region has 13 residues. CDR1 MNHNS and CDR2 SASEGT come from the germline V gene.

The sample holds many counts of this clonotype. The genes are TRBV20-1 and TRBJ2-1; 8 bases are shared with TRBD2. From germline, CDR1 is DFQATT and CDR2 SNEGSKA (reference sequence). The CDR3 is 12 amino acids. The V segment lost 3 bases and the J segment 9 bases; nucleotides outside the gene matches: 4. The CDR3 loop reads CSARYSGSEQFF. The CDR3, as DNA: TGCAGTGCTAGGTACAGCGGGAGTGAGCAGTTCTTC.